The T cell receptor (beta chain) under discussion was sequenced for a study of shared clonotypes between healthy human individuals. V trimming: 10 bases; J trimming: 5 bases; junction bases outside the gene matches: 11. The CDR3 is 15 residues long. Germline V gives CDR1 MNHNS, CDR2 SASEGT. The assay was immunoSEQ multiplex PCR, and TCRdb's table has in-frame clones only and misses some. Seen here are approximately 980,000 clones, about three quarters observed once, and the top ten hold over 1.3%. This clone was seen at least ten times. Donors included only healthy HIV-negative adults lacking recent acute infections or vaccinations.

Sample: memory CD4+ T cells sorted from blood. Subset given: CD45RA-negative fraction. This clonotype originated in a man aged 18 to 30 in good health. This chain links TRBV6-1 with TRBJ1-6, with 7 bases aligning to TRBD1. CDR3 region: CATLRTGANNSPLHF. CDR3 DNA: TGTGCCACCTTAAGGACAGGAGCCAATAATTCACCCCTCCACTTT.